The rows below give T cell receptor beta chains drawn from one sample of a study of T cell repertoires in cytomegalovirus infection. TCRdb called the reads again in MiXCR, with one record for every CDR3 protein. This sample yields under 150,000 distinct CDR3 sequences, of which 20% to 30% are seen a single time; approximately 35% belongs to the top ten. Antigens for these TCRs are unknown. The sequencing input was PBMCs, sequenced either directly or after in vitro stimulation (not recorded which). All receptors derive from a human donor in good health (CMV status not recorded). Some clones in this sample may be carry-over from other donors' samples. CDR3s include the opening cysteine and the closing phenylalanine or tryptophan. The D gene is left open where the match is weak. Some rows have no size entry. The others give once, few or many, or a class for an expanded clone.

size,J,D,V,DNA,CDR3
NA,TRBJ1-1,TRBD1,TRBV6-1,TGTGCCAGCAGGGTGACAGGGACGAACACTGAAGCTTTCTTT,CASRVTGTNTEAFF
few,TRBJ1-1,NA,TRBV12-3/TRBV12-4,TGTGCCAGCAGTTTCGACCAGTCCGACACTGAAGCTTTCTTT,CASSFDQSDTEAFF
many,TRBJ2-3,TRBD2,TRBV7-8,TGTGCCAGCAGCCCCGCTAGCGGGAGTTTGACAGATACGCAGTATTTT,CASSPASGSLTDTQYF
many,TRBJ1-2,NA,TRBV7-8,TGTGCCAGCAGCTCAGGGTTATATGGCTACACCTTC,CASSSGLYGYTF
NA,TRBJ2-2,NA,TRBV3-1,TGTGCCAGCAGCCATTGGCGGGTCGACACCGGGGAGCTGTTTTTT,CASSHWRVDTGELFF
NA,TRBJ1-2,TRBD1,TRBV2,TGTGCCAGCAGTGGACAGGGGGCATCGGGCTACACCTTC,CASSGQGASGYTF
few,TRBJ2-1,TRBD2,TRBV7-2,TGTGCCAGCAGCATCCCTAGACTAGCGGGAGTATTCGGTAATGAGCAGTTCTTC,CASSIPRLAGVFGNEQFF
few,TRBJ2-5,NA,TRBV19,TGTGCCAGTAGTATAGGGGGGACGGTACAAGAGACCCAGTACTTC,CASSIGGTVQETQYF
many,TRBJ1-2,NA,TRBV10-2,TGCGCCAGCAGCGACCGGCGCTATGGCTACACCTTC,CASSDRRYGYTF
NA,TRBJ1-3,NA,TRBV30,TGTGCCTGGAGTTTGTCCTCTGGAAACACCATATATTTT,CAWSLSSGNTIYF
few,TRBJ1-2,TRBD1,TRBV11-2,TGTGCCAGCAGCTTTGGACAGGGGATGAACACCTTC,CASSFGQGMNTF
NA,TRBJ1-2,NA,TRBV7-2,TGTGCCAGCAGCTTAGCGGAGGGGGTTAACTATGGCTACACCTTC,CASSLAEGVNYGYTF
NA,TRBJ1-3,NA,TRBV7-4,TGTGCCAGCAGCCCCTCGGGACGGGCCATCTCTGGAAACACCATATATTTT,CASSPSGRAISGNTIYF
once,TRBJ1-3,NA,TRBV12-3/TRBV12-4,TGTGCCAGCAGTTTCTCACAGACGTACTCTGGAAACACCATATATTTT,CASSFSQTYSGNTIYF
NA,TRBJ2-5,NA,TRBV20-1,TGCAGTGCTAGTCTCCCTGGACAGCAAGAGACCCAGTACTTC,CSASLPGQQETQYF
few,TRBJ2-1,TRBD2,TRBV19,TGTGCCAGTAGTCTGACAGCTAGCGGGAGCTCCTACAATGAGCAGTTCTTC,CASSLTASGSSYNEQFF
NA,TRBJ1-3,TRBD1,TRBV7-6,TGTGCCAGCAGCTCATTCCTCCCGGGACAGGGTCTTACGGAAAGTTATGGAAACACCATATATTTT,CASSSFLPGQGLTESYGNTIYF
NA,TRBJ1-2,NA,TRBV28,TGTGCCAGCAGTTTATTCAGGGGTTACTATGGCTACACCTTC,CASSLFRGYYGYTF
few,TRBJ1-3,NA,TRBV7-2,TGTGCCAGCAGCTTAACCCCCAACACCATATATTTT,CASSLTPNTIYF
NA,TRBJ2-2,TRBD1,TRBV6-2/TRBV6-3,TGTGCCAGCAGACCCGACAGGGCTCCTGGTAACGGGGAGCTGTTTTTT,CASRPDRAPGNGELFF
NA,TRBJ2-1,TRBD2,TRBV4-3,TGCGCCAGCAGCCACTTTCTTGTAGGAGCGGGAGGGGGCAATGAGCAGTTCTTC,CASSHFLVGAGGGNEQFF
many,TRBJ2-1,TRBD2,TRBV7-2,TGTGCCAGCAGCTCCGGGACTAGCGGGAATGAGCAGTTCTTC,CASSSGTSGNEQFF
few,TRBJ2-7,NA,TRBV9,TGTGCCAGCAGCGTAACCGGATCGGAGGTCGAGCAGTACTTC,CASSVTGSEVEQYF
NA,TRBJ1-5,NA,TRBV30,TGTGCCTGGAGCCCCGGGGGTCTTCAGCCCCAGCATTTT,CAWSPGGLQPQHF
many,TRBJ2-1,TRBD2,TRBV7-9,TGTGCCAGTAACCTGGGGGGTAGCGGGAGCTCCTACAATGAGCAGTTCTTC,CASNLGGSGSSYNEQFF
NA,TRBJ2-1,TRBD2,TRBV10-3,TGTGCCATCAGTCAAGCGGGAGCGGGCAATGAGCAGTTCTTC,CAISQAGAGNEQFF
NA,TRBJ2-4,TRBD2,TRBV20-1,TGCAGTGCTCATCAAAGCTCAGGGAGGGGAGCCAAAAACATTCAGTACTTC,CSAHQSSGRGAKNIQYF
few,TRBJ2-2,NA,TRBV28,TGTGCCACGAAACGGCGGACGAACACCGGGGAGCTGTTTTTT,CATKRRTNTGELFF
few,TRBJ1-1,NA,TRBV14,TGTGCCAGCAGCCAGGGCAGTTTCCGTATGAACACTGAAGCTTTCTTT,CASSQGSFRMNTEAFF
few,TRBJ2-1,NA,TRBV24-1,TGTGCCACCAGTTTTGGAGATGAGCAGTTCTTC,CATSFGDEQFF
few,TRBJ2-5,NA,TRBV7-9,TGTGCCAGCAGCTCGCAGGGTTTTGTGGAGACCCAGTACTTC,CASSSQGFVETQYF
NA,TRBJ2-7,TRBD1,TRBV28,TGTGCCAGCAGCCTGACAGGGGAGCGGAACGAGCAGTACTTC,CASSLTGERNEQYF
many,TRBJ2-1,TRBD2,TRBV6-1,TGTGCCAGCAGTGGAATTAGCGGGAGCTCCTACAATGAGCAGTTCTTC,CASSGISGSSYNEQFF
many,TRBJ2-1,NA,TRBV6-6,TGTGCCAGCAGTCGGCCGCAGCGGACCGACAATGAGCAGTTCTTC,CASSRPQRTDNEQFF
many,TRBJ2-3,TRBD2,TRBV7-8,TGTGCCAGCAGCCCCCTCCGGCTAGCGGGAGCAAATACGCAGTATTTT,CASSPLRLAGANTQYF
many,TRBJ1-1,NA,TRBV11-2,TGTGCCAGCAGCTTAGACCCGGGGCCGTACACTGAAGCTTTCTTT,CASSLDPGPYTEAFF
many,TRBJ2-3,NA,TRBV19,TGTGCCAGTGCGACCGAGGCGGCGCCAGATACGCAGTATTTT,CASATEAAPDTQYF
few,TRBJ1-5,NA,TRBV6-5,TGTGCCAGCAGTTCGCGGGGGCAGCCCCAGCATTTT,CASSSRGQPQHF
few,TRBJ2-3,TRBD2,TRBV7-7,TGTGCCAGCGCGGGAGGCCCGACTAGCACAGATACGCAGTATTTT,CASAGGPTSTDTQYF
NA,TRBJ2-1,TRBD2,TRBV2,TGTGCCAGCAGGGCCCTAGGGACTAGCGGACATTACAATGAGCAGTTCTTC,CASRALGTSGHYNEQFF
few,TRBJ2-3,TRBD2,TRBV7-4,TGTGCCAGCAGCTTAGGTGATAGCGGGAGAGATACGCAGTATTTT,CASSLGDSGRDTQYF
NA,TRBJ2-1,TRBD2,TRBV4-3,TGCGCCAGCAGCCAAGATGGGAGCGGGAGGGCCAAATACAATGAGCAGTTCTTC,CASSQDGSGRAKYNEQFF